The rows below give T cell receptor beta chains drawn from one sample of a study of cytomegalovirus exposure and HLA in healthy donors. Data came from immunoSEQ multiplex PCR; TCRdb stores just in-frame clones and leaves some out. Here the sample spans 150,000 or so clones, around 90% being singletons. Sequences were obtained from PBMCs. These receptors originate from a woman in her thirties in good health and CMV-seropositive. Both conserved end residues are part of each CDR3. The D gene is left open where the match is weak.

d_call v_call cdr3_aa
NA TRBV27 CASAAGRINYGYTF
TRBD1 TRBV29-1 CSVPLSGQGLTHGYTF
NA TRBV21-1 CASYWGRLYSNQPQHF
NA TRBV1 CTSSQDSPRTSYTQYF
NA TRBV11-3 CASSPGQVRTGELFF
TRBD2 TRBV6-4 CASNPSRPGLALGGSYEQYF
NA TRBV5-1 CASSLSGNDQPQHF
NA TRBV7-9 CASSLTESYEQYF
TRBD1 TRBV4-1 CASSQIGTGSYEQYF
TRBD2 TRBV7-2 CASSLASPLASTDTQYF
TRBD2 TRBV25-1 CASSERLADLTYEQYF
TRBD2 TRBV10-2 CASSGLAGGDTQYF
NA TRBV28 CASSSGAVEQYF
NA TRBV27 CASSFGQEAVGYTF
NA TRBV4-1 CASSQEPRSTDTQYF
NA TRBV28 CASSFRFKEETQYF
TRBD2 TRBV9 CASSWGLDSYEQYF
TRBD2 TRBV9 CASSFTSGRRNGELFF
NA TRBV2 CASTPSDTQYF
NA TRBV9 CASSPGAEQFF
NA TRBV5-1 CASSLGPEGGYEQYF
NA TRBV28 CASSWHSEQFF
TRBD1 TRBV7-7 CASSFGTGQETQYF
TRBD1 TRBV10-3 CAISESFIGTACFCTF
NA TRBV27 CASSLPTDTQYF
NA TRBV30 CAWEELGKEHEQYF
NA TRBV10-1 CVEGSGNTIYF
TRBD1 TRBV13 CASSLGGQSEAFF
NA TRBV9 CASSPPGGNEKLFF
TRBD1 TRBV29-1 CSVLRGSQETQYF
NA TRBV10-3 CAISEWVRGGSGANVLTF
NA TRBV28 CASSLRADTQYF
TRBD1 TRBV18 CASSPLGTGYDTYEQYF
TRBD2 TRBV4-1 CASSQEASGRWETQYF
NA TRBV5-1 CASSLAEARLYNEQFF
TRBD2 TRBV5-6 CASSWRYDSGGKYEQYF
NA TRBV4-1 CASSSYRQETQYF
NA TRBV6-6 CASSYSREGGYTF
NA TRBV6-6 CASNAAASADTQYF
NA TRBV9 CASSDSIAYTQYF
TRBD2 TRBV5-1 CASSLAGGEETQYF
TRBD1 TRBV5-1 CASSPSWTGSEAFF
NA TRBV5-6 CASSFNPAAVETQYF
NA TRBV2 CASRSSVAGPTGYTF
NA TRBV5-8 CASSLEAGPYEQFF
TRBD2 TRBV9 CASSVDLAGGATQYF
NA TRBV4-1 CASSRLGGPYNEQFF
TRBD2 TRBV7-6 CASSLVQGGGFGEQFF
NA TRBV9 CASSVQPGARDTQYF
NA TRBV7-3 CASSLQGPGGEQYF
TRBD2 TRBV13 CASRQAGGGDTQYF
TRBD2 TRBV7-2 CASSFQRGGEQYF
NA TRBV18 CASSPSFPPGEQYF
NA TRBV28 CASSLRQNQPQHF
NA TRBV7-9 CASSLGSGSGYNEQFF
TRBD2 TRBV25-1 CASSEKASGYEQYF
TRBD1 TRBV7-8 CASSTWEGTGRNEQFF
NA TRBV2 CASRVTVLRGYTF
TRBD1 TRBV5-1 CASSLGTGGGEQYF
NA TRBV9 CASSLTTISTDTQYF